This TCR beta chain was sequenced in a study of blood T cell repertoires in COVID-19. Study overall: Specimens from acute and convalescent COVID-19 originated in the United States, Italy and Spain. T cells, B-cell-depleted T cells, or PBMCs provided the cDNA or gDNA that served as material.

Study processing details: Estimates of nucleated cell counts were drawn from the amplification of reference gene primers. The data were produced by immunoSEQ multiplex PCR, yet TCRdb's version contains in-frame clones alone and is incomplete. V and J calls and clone size follow that table, whereas D and trimming were derived from the DNA. Among a few hundred thousand clones, approximately 84% were seen once, and the ten largest hold just under 1%. Germline loops: CDR1 SGDLS, CDR2 YYNGEE. Trimming took 4 bases from V and 5 from J; bases not matched to a gene: 5. This CDR3 spans 14 amino acids. This clonotype was sampled from a man between 35 and 55 years old with acute or convalescent COVID-19. Sequenced material: peripheral blood. This chain joins TRBV9 and TRBJ2-1, with 8 bases that match TRBD2. This CDR3 reads CASSIAGNDNEQFF. CDR3 coding DNA: TGTGCCAGCAGCATAGCGGGGAACGACAATGAGCAGTTCTTC. Combining the CDR3 with reference TRBV9 and TRBJ2-1 gives the whole variable domain DSGVTQTPKHLITATGQRVTLRCSPRSGDLSVYWYQQSLDQGLQFLIQYYNGEERAKGNILERFSAQQFPDLHSELNLSSLELGDSALYFCASSIAGNDNEQFFGPGTRLTVL.